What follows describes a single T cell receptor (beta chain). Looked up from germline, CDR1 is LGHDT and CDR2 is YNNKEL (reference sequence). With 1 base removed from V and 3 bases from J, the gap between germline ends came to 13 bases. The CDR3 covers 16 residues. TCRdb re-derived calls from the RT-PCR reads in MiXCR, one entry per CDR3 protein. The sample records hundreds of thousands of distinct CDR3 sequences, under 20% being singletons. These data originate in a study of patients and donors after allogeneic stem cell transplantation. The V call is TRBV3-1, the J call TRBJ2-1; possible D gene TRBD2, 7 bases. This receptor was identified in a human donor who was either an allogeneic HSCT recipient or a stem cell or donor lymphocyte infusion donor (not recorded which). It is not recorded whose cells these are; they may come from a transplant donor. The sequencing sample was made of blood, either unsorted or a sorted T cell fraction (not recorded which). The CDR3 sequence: CASSQGSGTNYNEQFF. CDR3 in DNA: TGTGCCAGCAGCCAAGGAAGCGGGACAAACTACAATGAGCAGTTCTTC.